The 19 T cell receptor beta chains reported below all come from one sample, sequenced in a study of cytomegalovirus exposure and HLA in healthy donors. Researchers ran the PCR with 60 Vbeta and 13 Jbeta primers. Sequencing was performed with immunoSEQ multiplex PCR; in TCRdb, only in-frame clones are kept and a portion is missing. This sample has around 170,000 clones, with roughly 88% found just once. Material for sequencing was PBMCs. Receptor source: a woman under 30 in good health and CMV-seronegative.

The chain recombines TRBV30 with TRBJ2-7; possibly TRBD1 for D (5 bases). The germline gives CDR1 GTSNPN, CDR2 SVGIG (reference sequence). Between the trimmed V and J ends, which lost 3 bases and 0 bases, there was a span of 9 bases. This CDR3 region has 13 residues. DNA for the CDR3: TGTGCCTGGAGGTCCCAGGGCTCCTACGAGCAGTACTTC. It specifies CAWRSQGSYEQYF.

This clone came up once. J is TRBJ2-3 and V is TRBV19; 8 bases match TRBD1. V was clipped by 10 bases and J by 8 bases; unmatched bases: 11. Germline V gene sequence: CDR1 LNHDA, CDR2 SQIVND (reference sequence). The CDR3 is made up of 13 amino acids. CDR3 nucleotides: TGTGCCATTACGGACAGGGAAAAGGGTACGCAGTATTTT. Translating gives CAITDREKGTQYF. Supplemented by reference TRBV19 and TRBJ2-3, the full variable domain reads DGGITQSPKYLFRKEGQNVTLSCEQNLNHDAMYWYRQDPGQGLRLIYYSQIVNDFQKGDIAEGYSVSREKKESFPLTVTSAQKNPTAFYLCAITDREKGTQYFGPGTRLTVL.

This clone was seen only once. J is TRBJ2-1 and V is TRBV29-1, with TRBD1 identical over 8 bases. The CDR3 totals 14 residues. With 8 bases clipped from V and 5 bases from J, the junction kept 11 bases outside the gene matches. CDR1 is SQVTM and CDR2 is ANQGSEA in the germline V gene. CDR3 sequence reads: CSSSQGARNNEQFF. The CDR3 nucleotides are TGCAGCAGCAGTCAGGGGGCGCGGAACAATGAGCAGTTCTTC.

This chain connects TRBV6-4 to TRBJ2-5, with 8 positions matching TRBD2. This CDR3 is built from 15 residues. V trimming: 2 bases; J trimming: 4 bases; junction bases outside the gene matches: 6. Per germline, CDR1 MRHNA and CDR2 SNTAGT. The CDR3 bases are TGTGCCAGCAGTGACAAGGCGGGGGGCCCAGAGACCCAGTACTTC. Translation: CASSDKAGGPETQYF.

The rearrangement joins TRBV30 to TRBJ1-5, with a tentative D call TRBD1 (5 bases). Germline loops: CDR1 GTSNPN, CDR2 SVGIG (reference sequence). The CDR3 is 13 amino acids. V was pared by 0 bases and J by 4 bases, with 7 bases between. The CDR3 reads CAWSVGVNQPQHF. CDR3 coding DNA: TGTGCCTGGAGTGTAGGGGTGAATCAGCCCCAGCATTTT.

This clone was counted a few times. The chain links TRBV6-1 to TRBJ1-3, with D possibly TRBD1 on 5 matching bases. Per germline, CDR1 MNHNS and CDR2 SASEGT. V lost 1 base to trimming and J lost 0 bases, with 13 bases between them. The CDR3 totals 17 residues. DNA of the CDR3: TGTGCCAGCAGTGAAGTGAATACAGGCCACTCTGGAAACACCATATATTTT. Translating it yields CASSEVNTGHSGNTIYF.

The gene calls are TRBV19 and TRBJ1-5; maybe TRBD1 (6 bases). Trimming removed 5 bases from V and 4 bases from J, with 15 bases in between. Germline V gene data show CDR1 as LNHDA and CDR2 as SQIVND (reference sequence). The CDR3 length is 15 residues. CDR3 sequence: CASSVLDRSNQPQHF. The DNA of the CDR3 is TGTGCCAGTAGTGTCCTGGACAGAAGTAATCAGCCCCAGCATTTT.

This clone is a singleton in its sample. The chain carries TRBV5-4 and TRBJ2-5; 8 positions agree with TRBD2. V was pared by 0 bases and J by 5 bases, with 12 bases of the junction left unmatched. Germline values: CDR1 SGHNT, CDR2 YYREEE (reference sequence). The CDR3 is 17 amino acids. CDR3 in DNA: TGTGCCAGCAGCTTGGGGGGAGCGGGGGCCCTCGGGGAGACCCAGTACTTC. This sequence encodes CASSLGGAGALGETQYF. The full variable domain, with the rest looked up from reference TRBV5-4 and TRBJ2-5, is ETGVTQSPTHLIKTRGQQVTLRCSSQSGHNTVSWYQQALGQGPQFIFQYYREEENGRGNFPPRFSGLQFPNYSSELNVNALELDDSALYLCASSLGGAGALGETQYFGPGTRLLVL.

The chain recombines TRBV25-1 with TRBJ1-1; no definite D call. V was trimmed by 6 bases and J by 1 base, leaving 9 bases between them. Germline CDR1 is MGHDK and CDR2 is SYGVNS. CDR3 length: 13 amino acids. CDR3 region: CASSPDSNTEAFF. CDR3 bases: TGTGCCAGCAGCCCAGATTCGAACACTGAAGCTTTCTTT.

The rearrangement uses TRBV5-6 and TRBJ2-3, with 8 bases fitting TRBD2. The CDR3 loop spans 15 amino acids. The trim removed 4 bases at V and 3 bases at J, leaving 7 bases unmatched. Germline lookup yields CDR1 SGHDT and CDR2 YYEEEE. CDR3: CASSTLRGGTDTQYF. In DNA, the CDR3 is TGTGCCAGCAGCACGCTACGGGGGGGGACAGATACGCAGTATTTT.

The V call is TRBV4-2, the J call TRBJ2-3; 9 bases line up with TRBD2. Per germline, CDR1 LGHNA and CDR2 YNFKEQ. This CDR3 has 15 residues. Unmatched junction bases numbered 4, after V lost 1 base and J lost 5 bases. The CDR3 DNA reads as TGTGCCAGCAGCCAAGGACTAGCGGAGAGAGATACGCAGTATTTT. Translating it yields CASSQGLAERDTQYF.

The CDR3 DNA reads TGTGCCAGCAGCTTAGGGGGGACAGCTCCCCGGGAGACCCAGTACTTC. Translated: CASSLGGTAPRETQYF. The chain is built from TRBV7-6 and TRBJ2-5; 7 bases are shared with TRBD1. The CDR3 contains 16 residues. V lost 1 base and J lost 5; bases outside the gene matches: 10. Looked up from germline, CDR1 is SGHVS and CDR2 is FNYEAQ.

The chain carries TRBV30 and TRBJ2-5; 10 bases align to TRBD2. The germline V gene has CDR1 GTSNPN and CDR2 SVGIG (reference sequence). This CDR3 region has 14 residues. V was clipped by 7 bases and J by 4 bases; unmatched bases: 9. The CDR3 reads CASLSSGGRETQYF. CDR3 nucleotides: TGTGCCTCCTTGTCTAGCGGGGGTCGAGAGACCCAGTACTTC.

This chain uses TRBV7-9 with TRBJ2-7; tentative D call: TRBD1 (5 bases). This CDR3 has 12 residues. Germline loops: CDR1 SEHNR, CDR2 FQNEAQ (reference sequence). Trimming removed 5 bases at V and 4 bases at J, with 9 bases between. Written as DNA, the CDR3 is TGTGCCAGCAGCCCCCCAGGGTACGAGCAGTACTTC. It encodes CASSPPGYEQYF.

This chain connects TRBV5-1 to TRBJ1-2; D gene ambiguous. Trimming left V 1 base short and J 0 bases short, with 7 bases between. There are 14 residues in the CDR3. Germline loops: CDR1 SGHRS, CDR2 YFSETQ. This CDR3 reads CASSLTVTNYGYTF. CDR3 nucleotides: TGCGCCAGCAGCTTGACAGTTACTAACTATGGCTACACCTTC.

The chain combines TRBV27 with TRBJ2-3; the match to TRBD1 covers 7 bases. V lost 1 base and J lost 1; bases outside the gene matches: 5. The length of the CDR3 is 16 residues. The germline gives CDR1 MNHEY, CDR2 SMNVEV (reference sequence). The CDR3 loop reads CASSLLATGRTDTQYF. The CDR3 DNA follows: TGTGCCAGCAGTTTATTGGCGACAGGGCGCACAGATACGCAGTATTTT.

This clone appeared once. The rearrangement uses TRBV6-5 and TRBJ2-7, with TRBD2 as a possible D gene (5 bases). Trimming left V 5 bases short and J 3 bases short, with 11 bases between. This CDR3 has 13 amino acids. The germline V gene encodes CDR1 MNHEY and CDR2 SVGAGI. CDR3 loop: CASSPGRDYEQYF. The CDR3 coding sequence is TGTGCCAGCAGTCCTGGACGGGACTACGAGCAGTACTTC.

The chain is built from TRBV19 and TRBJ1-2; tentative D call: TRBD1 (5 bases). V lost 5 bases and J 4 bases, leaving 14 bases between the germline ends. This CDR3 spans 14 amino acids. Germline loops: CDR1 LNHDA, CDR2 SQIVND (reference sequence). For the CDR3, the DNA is TGTGCCAGTAGTCCCATCAGGGTTTTCTATGGCTACACCTTC. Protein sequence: CASSPIRVFYGYTF. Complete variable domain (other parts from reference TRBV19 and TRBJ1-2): DGGITQSPKYLFRKEGQNVTLSCEQNLNHDAMYWYRQDPGQGLRLIYYSQIVNDFQKGDIAEGYSVSREKKESFPLTVTSAQKNPTAFYLCASSPIRVFYGYTFGSGTRLTVV.

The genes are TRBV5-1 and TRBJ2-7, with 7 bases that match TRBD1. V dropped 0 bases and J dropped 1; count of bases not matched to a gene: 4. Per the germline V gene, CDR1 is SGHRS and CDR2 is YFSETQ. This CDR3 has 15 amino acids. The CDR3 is CASSLEAGGSYEQYF. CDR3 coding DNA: TGCGCCAGCAGCTTGGAGGCAGGGGGATCCTACGAGCAGTACTTC.